These 31 T cell receptor beta chains were all obtained from the same sample, sequenced in a study of blood T cell repertoires in COVID-19. The data were produced by immunoSEQ multiplex PCR, yet TCRdb's version contains in-frame clones alone and is incomplete. The sample holds about 480,000 clones, approximately 92% seen once. The specimen sequenced was peripheral blood. The source is a young man with COVID-19, enrolled during active disease.

J is TRBJ2-1 and V is TRBV13; 9 bases align to TRBD2. The trim removed 2 bases at V and 7 bases at J, leaving 9 bases unmatched. This CDR3 contains 16 residues. Germline CDR1 reads PRHDT; CDR2 reads FYEKMQ (reference sequence). In nucleotides, the CDR3 is TGTGCCAGCAGCTTACCTCTAGCGGGGCTGATAAATGAGCAGTTCTTC. Encoded protein: CASSLPLAGLINEQFF.

This clone has a single count. The chain joins TRBV18 to TRBJ2-3; TRBD2 matches at 8 bases. CDR1 is KGHSH, CDR2 LQKENI, per germline. This CDR3 is built from 16 residues. The junction had 12 bases not matched to a gene; V was cut back by 6 bases and J by 4 bases. As DNA, the CDR3 is TGTGCCAGCTCCCCCTGGGAGCGGGAGTCCGCAGATACGCAGTATTTT. Its translation is CASSPWERESADTQYF.

The rearrangement uses TRBV27 and TRBJ2-7; 13 bases match TRBD2. The V and J ends lost 3 bases and 4 bases, in that order; junction bases with no gene match: 6. Germline loops: CDR1 MNHEY, CDR2 SMNVEV (reference sequence). The CDR3 totals 16 residues. The CDR3 DNA reads TGTGCCAGCAGTTTTACTAGCGGGGGGGCCAGTTACGAGCAGTACTTC. It encodes CASSFTSGGASYEQYF.

This clone appeared a few times. The V and J genes are TRBV21-1 and TRBJ2-5; TRBD1, as called in the table, went unchecked against the DNA. TRBV21-1 is tagged as a pseudogene. The CDR3 contains 17 residues. CDR3 nucleotide sequence: TGTGCCAGCAGCAAAGAGGTAGGTCAGGGGTACCAAGAGACCCAGTACTTC. Encoded protein: CASSKEVGQGYQETQYF.

The chain couples TRBV5-4 to TRBJ2-5; 7 bases align to TRBD1. This CDR3 is built from 14 residues. Germline CDR1 and CDR2: SGHNT and YYREEE (reference sequence). V lost 4 bases and J lost 2; bases outside the gene matches: 5. In DNA, the CDR3 is TGTGCCAGCAGCCACCAGGGGGTACAAGAGACCCAGTACTTC. This codes for CASSHQGVQETQYF.

This chain connects TRBV5-8 to TRBJ2-2; D not certain. V was pared by 4 bases and J by 1 base, with 11 bases between. This CDR3 has 15 amino acids. Germline values: CDR1 SGHTS, CDR2 YDEGEE. CDR3 in amino acids: CASSMSVMNTGELFF. In DNA form, the CDR3 reads TGTGCCAGCAGCATGTCGGTGATGAACACCGGGGAGCTGTTTTTT.

V usage is TRBV7-9 and J usage is TRBJ1-2, with D possibly TRBD1 on 6 matching bases. Per germline, CDR1 SEHNR and CDR2 FQNEAQ (reference sequence). Trimming removed 4 bases at V and 8 bases at J, with 11 bases between. CDR3 length equals 12 residues. The CDR3 protein is CASSSARGGYTF. The CDR3 region has the DNA TGTGCCAGCAGCTCAGCGAGGGGGGGCTACACCTTC.

This rearrangement joins TRBV18 to TRBJ2-5, with 9 bases that match TRBD2. Unmatched junction bases numbered 5, after V lost 3 bases and J lost 3 bases. Germline assignment: CDR1 KGHSH and CDR2 LQKENI. The CDR3 contains 15 residues. In DNA, the CDR3 is TGTGCCAGCTCACCTAGCGGGGGAACAAAAGAGACCCAGTACTTC. Amino acids: CASSPSGGTKETQYF.

The chain recombines TRBV11-3 with TRBJ2-1, with D possibly matching TRBD2 (6 bases). There are 14 residues in the CDR3. Trimming shortened V by 5 bases and J by 3 bases, and 11 bases separated the two germline ends. Germline V gene sequence: CDR1 SGHNT, CDR2 YENEEA. The CDR3 sequence: CASSRDSYYNEQFF. CDR3 nucleotide sequence: TGTGCCAGCAGCAGGGACTCATACTACAATGAGCAGTTCTTC.

The chain links TRBV11-3 to TRBJ2-7; D is undetermined. The CDR3 contains 13 residues. CDR1 and CDR2 (germline): SGHNT, YENEEA. The V gene lost 3 bases and the J gene lost 3 bases, with 9 bases spanning the gap. In DNA, the CDR3 is TGTGCCAGCAGCTTCGGTTCGAACTACGAGCAGTACTTC. As protein: CASSFGSNYEQYF.

Here the CDR3 DNA reads TGTGCCAGCAGCCAAGGACAGCTCTATAGCAATCAGCCCCAGCATTTT. Encoded protein: CASSQGQLYSNQPQHF. This chain connects TRBV3-1 (or the pseudogene TRBV3-2) to TRBJ1-5, with a weak D call TRBD1 (5 bases). Germline-derived CDR1 and CDR2 are LGHDT and YNNKEL (reference sequence). There are 16 residues in the CDR3. V dropped 1 base and J dropped 0 bases, with 10 bases sitting between them.

This chain connects TRBV27 to TRBJ2-3, with D perhaps TRBD2 (5 bases). CDR1 MNHEY and CDR2 SMNVEV come from the germline V gene (reference sequence). Trimming left V 3 bases short and J 4 bases short, with 11 bases between. The CDR3 covers 14 residues. In DNA, the CDR3 is TGTGCCAGCAGTTTCTTCTCGCGGGCAGATACGCAGTATTTT. Its protein is CASSFFSRADTQYF.

The chain couples TRBV15 to TRBJ1-2; D not certain. The V end lost 0 bases, the J end lost 2 bases, and 13 bases lay between the germline ends. CDR1 and CDR2 (germline): LNHNV, YYDKDF (reference sequence). The CDR3 sequence is 16 residues long. The CDR3 protein is CATSRDKQNWNYGYTF. As DNA, the CDR3 is TGTGCCACCAGCAGAGATAAGCAAAATTGGAACTATGGCTACACCTTC.

V is TRBV7-6 and J is TRBJ2-1; TRBD1 might be the D (5 bases). V dropped 2 bases and J dropped 3 bases, with 11 bases sitting between them. Germline loops: CDR1 SGHVS, CDR2 FNYEAQ. CDR3 length: 15 amino acids. The CDR3 DNA reads as TGTGCCAGCAGCTTATTGACAGATATCTACAATGAGCAGTTCTTC. This encodes CASSLLTDIYNEQFF. The variable domain in full, completed from reference TRBV7-6 and TRBJ2-1, reads GAGVSQSPRYKVTKRGQDVALRCDPISGHVSLYWYRQALGQGPEFLTYFNYEAQQDKSGLPNDRFSAERPEGSISTLTIQRTEQRDSAMYRCASSLLTDIYNEQFFGPGTRLTVL.

CDR3 DNA sequence: TGTGCCACCAGCAGTCCCTCTAGACTAGAGCAGTTCTTC. This encodes CATSSPSRLEQFF. This chain uses TRBV15 with TRBJ2-1, with D possibly TRBD2 on 5 matching bases. This CDR3 is built from 13 residues. The germline CDR1 and CDR2 sequences are LNHNV and YYDKDF (reference sequence). Trimming took 3 bases from V and 10 from J, leaving 13 bases between them.

Comments on this clone: This CDR3 is also generated by other DNA sequences in the sample. V gene TRBV20-1 combines with J gene TRBJ2-7; D is possibly TRBD1 (6 bases). The V end was cut by 3 bases, the J end by 4 bases, with 7 bases between. The CDR3 runs 11 residues. Germline CDR1 reads DFQATT; CDR2 reads SNEGSKA (reference sequence). DNA of the CDR3: TGCAGTGCTAGGCAGGGGTACGAGCAGTACTTC. Translating gives CSARQGYEQYF.

V gene TRBV5-4 combines with J gene TRBJ1-2; no firm D call. The V end lost 4 bases, the J end lost 4 bases, and 23 bases lay between the germline ends. The germline gives CDR1 SGHNT, CDR2 YYREEE (reference sequence). The CDR3 loop spans 17 amino acids. Here the CDR3 reads CASSDGGLLVGVYGYTF. The CDR3 nucleotides are TGTGCCAGCAGCGATGGAGGGTTGTTAGTAGGAGTCTATGGCTACACCTTC.

The chain uses TRBV3-1 (or the pseudogene TRBV3-2) and TRBJ1-2; a weak D match, TRBD1 (6 bases). Deletions cut 4 bases from V and 6 bases from J, with 15 bases between. Germline CDR1 is LGHDT and CDR2 is YNNKEL (reference sequence). This CDR3 has 14 residues. The CDR3 coding sequence is TGTGCCAGCAGCCCCAGGCGGCAGGGGAATGGCTACACCTTC. It yields the protein CASSPRRQGNGYTF.

The chain carries TRBV10-2 and TRBJ1-2; the match to TRBD1 covers 8 bases. The germline V gene encodes CDR1 WSHSY and CDR2 SAAADI. The CDR3 is 13 amino acids. Germline trimming cut 8 bases from V and 3 bases from J; bases unmatched to any gene: 5. CDR3 protein: CASRGQGYYGYTF. The CDR3 DNA reads as TGCGCCAGCCGAGGACAGGGCTACTATGGCTACACCTTC.

On this clone: The same CDR3 arises from other DNA sequences in this sample as well. This chain connects TRBV7-8 to TRBJ2-5; tentative D call: TRBD2 (7 bases). Germline V CDR1 and CDR2: SGHVS, FQNEAQ. CDR3 length equals 15 residues. Trimming left V 0 bases short and J 2 bases short, with 10 bases between. CDR3 protein: CASSLAGGGQETQYF. CDR3 nucleotides: TGTGCCAGCAGCTTAGCGGGAGGGGGGCAAGAGACCCAGTACTTC.

The chain carries TRBV19 and TRBJ2-7; 8 nucleotides align to TRBD2. With V trimmed by 5 bases and J by 7 bases, 7 bases remained unmatched. The germline gives CDR1 LNHDA, CDR2 SQIVND (reference sequence). The length of the CDR3 is 13 residues. CDR3 nucleotides: TGTGCCAGTAGTCAACCGGGACTAGAGGAGCAGTACTTC. Translation: CASSQPGLEEQYF.

V and J are TRBV18 and TRBJ2-3, with D possibly TRBD2 on 5 matching bases. This CDR3 contains 15 residues. V shed 3 bases and J shed 0 bases, with 10 bases lying between them. The germline V gene has CDR1 KGHSH and CDR2 LQKENI. The CDR3 sequence is CASSPLDSSTDTQYF. As DNA, the CDR3 is TGTGCCAGCTCACCGCTGGACTCCAGCACAGATACGCAGTATTTT.

This chain links TRBV4-1 with TRBJ2-1; 7 bases match TRBD2. Trimming removed 0 bases from V and 4 bases from J; junction bases left unmatched: 12. This CDR3 is 18 amino acids long. Looked up from germline, CDR1 is MGHRA and CDR2 is YSYEKL. The CDR3 is CASSQDVSGGGSYNEQFF. DNA of the CDR3: TGCGCCAGCAGCCAAGACGTTTCGGGCGGGGGTTCGTACAATGAGCAGTTCTTC.

The rearrangement joins TRBV7-9 to TRBJ1-5; D is perhaps TRBD1 (6 bases). This CDR3 has 13 amino acids. Per the germline V gene, CDR1 is SEHNR and CDR2 is FQNEAQ (reference sequence). Trimming stripped 5 bases from V and 10 bases from J, with 15 bases between. The CDR3 loop reads CASSRGGMAPQHF. The CDR3, as DNA: TGTGCCAGCAGCCGAGGGGGAATGGCACCCCAGCATTTT.

The CDR3 DNA reads TGTGCCAGCTCACCCAGGGCGGAGACTAATGAAAAACTGTTTTTT. Its protein is CASSPRAETNEKLFF. The V and J genes are TRBV18 and TRBJ1-4, with D perhaps TRBD1 (5 bases). CDR1 and CDR2 (germline): KGHSH, LQKENI. This CDR3 is 15 amino acids long. The germline V and J ends were trimmed by 3 bases and 2 bases, with 10 bases remaining between them. Complete variable domain (other parts from reference TRBV18 and TRBJ1-4): NAGVMQNPRHLVRRRGQEARLRCSPMKGHSHVYWYRQLPEEGLKFMVYLQKENIIDESGMPKERFSAEFPKEGPSILRIQQVVRGDSAAYFCASSPRAETNEKLFFGSGTQLSVL.

The gene calls are TRBV3-1 (or the pseudogene TRBV3-2) and TRBJ2-1; tentatively, D is TRBD2 (6 bases). In germline, CDR1 is LGHDT, CDR2 YNNKEL (reference sequence). The V end was cut by 5 bases, the J end by 7 bases, with 30 bases between. The CDR3 consists of 19 residues. CDR3 region: CASSKNQLETRPSRNEQFF. In nucleotides, the CDR3 is TGTGCCAGCAGCAAAAACCAACTAGAGACTAGGCCCTCTAGGAATGAGCAGTTCTTC.

The V gene is TRBV5-6, the J gene TRBJ2-7; tentatively, D is TRBD1 (6 bases). CDR1 is SGHDT, CDR2 YYEEEE, per germline. Trimming left V 4 bases short and J 2 bases short, with 19 bases between. The CDR3 runs 16 residues. In DNA, the CDR3 is TGTGCCAGCAGCGAAAGTGGGCAGGGGATCACCTACGAGCAGTACTTC. This sequence encodes CASSESGQGITYEQYF. Full variable domain (remainder filled in from reference TRBV5-6 and TRBJ2-7): DAGVTQSPTHLIKTRGQQVTLRCSPKSGHDTVSWYQQALGQGPQFIFQYYEEEERQRGNFPDRFSGHQFPNYSSELNVNALLLGDSALYLCASSESGQGITYEQYFGPGTRLTVT.

The V gene is TRBV7-9, the J gene TRBJ2-3; 7 positions agree with TRBD2. This CDR3 region has 15 residues. The germline CDR1 and CDR2 sequences are SEHNR and FQNEAQ (reference sequence). Losses at the gene ends were 4 bases for V and 3 bases for J; bases not matched to a gene: 7. The CDR3 coding sequence is TGTGCCAGCAGCTCGCGGGGGATAGGGACAGATACGCAGTATTTT. Its translation is CASSSRGIGTDTQYF.

The V and J genes are TRBV12-1 and TRBJ1-5. TRBV12-1 is deemed a pseudogene. The CDR3 contains 15 residues. Written as DNA, the CDR3 is TGTGCCAGCAGCCTTAAATGGAGGGATGGGTTGCCCCAGCATTTT. Translating it yields CASSLKWRDGLPQHF.

The V and J genes are TRBV24-1 and TRBJ1-6; 9 bases match TRBD1. This CDR3 is 13 amino acids long. Germline V gives CDR1 KGHDR, CDR2 SFDVKD. V shed 9 bases, J shed 6 bases, and the junction held 2 bases outside the gene matches. The CDR3 reads CATGTGLNSPLHF. DNA of the CDR3: TGTGCCACCGGGACAGGGCTTAATTCACCCCTCCACTTT.

The genes are TRBV27 and TRBJ2-4; 7 bases fit TRBD2. Trimming at V came to 1 base and at J to 3 bases, leaving 6 bases not matched to a gene. Per the germline V gene, CDR1 is MNHEY and CDR2 is SMNVEV (reference sequence). CDR3 length equals 16 residues. The CDR3 loop reads CASSLFGGDHKNIQYF. DNA for the CDR3: TGTGCCAGCAGTTTATTTGGGGGGGATCACAAAAACATTCAGTACTTC.